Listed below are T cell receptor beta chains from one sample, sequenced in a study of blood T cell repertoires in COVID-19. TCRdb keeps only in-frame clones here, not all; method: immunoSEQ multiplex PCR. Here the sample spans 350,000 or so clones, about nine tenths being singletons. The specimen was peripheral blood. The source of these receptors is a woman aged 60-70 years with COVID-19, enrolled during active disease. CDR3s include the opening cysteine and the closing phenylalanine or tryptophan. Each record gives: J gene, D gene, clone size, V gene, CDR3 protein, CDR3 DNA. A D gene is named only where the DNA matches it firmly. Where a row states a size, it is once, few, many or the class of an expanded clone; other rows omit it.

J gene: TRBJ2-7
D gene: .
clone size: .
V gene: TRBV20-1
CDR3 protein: CSASIEEQYF
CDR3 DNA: TGCAGTGCTAGTATCGAGGAGCAGTACTTC

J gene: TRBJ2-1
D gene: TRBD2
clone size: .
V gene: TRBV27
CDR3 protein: CASSLAGGLGDEQFF
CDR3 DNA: TGTGCCAGCAGTTTAGCGGGGGGCTTGGGCGATGAGCAGTTCTTC

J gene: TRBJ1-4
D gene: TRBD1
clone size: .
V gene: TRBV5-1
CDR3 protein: CASSFGQGATNEKLFF
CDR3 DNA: TGCGCCAGCAGCTTCGGACAGGGGGCAACTAATGAAAAACTGTTTTTT

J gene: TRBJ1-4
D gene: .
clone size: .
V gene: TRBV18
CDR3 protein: CASSPSPPITAATNEKLFF
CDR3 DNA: TGTGCCAGCTCACCATCCCCGCCTATCACCGCTGCAACTAATGAAAAACTGTTTTTT

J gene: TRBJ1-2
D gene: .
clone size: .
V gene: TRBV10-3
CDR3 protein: CAISGYRGYTF
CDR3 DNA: TGTGCCATCAGTGGGTATAGAGGCTACACCTTC

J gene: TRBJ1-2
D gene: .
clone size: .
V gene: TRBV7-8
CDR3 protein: CASSLHRDDGYTF
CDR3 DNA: TGTGCCAGCAGCTTACACAGGGACGATGGCTACACCTTC

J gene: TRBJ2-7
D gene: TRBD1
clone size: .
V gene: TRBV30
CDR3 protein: CAWSGRDRDYEQYF
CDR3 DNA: TGTGCCTGGAGTGGCCGTGACAGGGACTACGAGCAGTACTTC

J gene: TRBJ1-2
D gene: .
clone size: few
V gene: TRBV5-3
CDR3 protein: CARSQPDGDDGGYTF
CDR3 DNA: TGTGCCAGAAGCCAGCCAGACGGGGATGACGGAGGCTACACCTTC

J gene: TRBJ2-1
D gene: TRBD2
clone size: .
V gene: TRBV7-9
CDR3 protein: CASSLGGVISNEQFF
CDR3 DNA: TGTGCCAGCAGCCTCGGGGGGGTGATATCTAATGAGCAGTTCTTC

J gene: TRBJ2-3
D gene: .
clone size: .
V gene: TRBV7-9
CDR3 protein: CASSFGEAPTDTQYF
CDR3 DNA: TGTGCCAGCAGCTTCGGGGAAGCTCCCACAGATACGCAGTATTTT

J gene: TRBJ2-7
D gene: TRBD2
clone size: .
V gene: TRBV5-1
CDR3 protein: CASSPDVAGTYEQYF
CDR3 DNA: TGCGCCAGCAGCCCCGACGTAGCGGGGACCTACGAGCAGTACTTC

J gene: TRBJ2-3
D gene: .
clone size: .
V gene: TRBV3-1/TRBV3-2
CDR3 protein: CASSQPPTDTQYF
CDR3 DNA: TGTGCCAGCAGCCAACCCCCGACAGATACGCAGTATTTT

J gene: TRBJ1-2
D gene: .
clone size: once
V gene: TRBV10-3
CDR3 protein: CAISESPWAANYGYTF
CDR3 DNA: TGTGCCATCAGTGAGTCACCTTGGGCAGCTAACTATGGCTACACCTTC

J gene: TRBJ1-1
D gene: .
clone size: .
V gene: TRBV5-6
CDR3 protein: CASSFGSFSNTEAFF
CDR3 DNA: TGTGCCAGCAGCTTCGGTTCCTTCTCGAACACTGAAGCTTTCTTT

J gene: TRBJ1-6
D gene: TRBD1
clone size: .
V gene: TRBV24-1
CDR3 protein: CATTDRDRFIIWNSPLHF
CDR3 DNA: TGTGCCACGACCGACCGGGACAGGTTTATAATTTGGAATTCACCCCTCCACTTT

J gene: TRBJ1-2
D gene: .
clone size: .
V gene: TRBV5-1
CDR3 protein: CASSSQGADGYTF
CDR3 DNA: TGCGCCAGCAGCTCACAGGGCGCGGATGGCTACACCTTC

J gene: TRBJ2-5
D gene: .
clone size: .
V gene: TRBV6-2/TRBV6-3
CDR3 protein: CASSYWAGPDIYYF
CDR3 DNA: TGTGCCAGCAGTTACTGGGCAGGCCCGGACATTTATTACTTC

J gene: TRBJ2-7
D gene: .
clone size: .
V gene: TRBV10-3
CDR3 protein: CAISQRLNPTSQYF
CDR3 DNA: TGTGCCATCAGCCAGAGACTGAATCCTACGTCGCAGTACTTC

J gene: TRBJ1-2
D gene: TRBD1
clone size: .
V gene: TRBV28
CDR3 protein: CASSLTGDGYTF
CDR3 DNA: TGTGCCAGCAGTTTAACAGGGGATGGCTACACCTTC

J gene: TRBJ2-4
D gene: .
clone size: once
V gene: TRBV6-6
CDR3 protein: CASSETSSGAKNIQYF
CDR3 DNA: TGTGCCAGCTCGGAGACGAGCAGTGGGGCCAAAAACATTCAGTACTTC

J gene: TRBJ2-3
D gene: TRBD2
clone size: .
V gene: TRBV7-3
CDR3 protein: CASSFAAGGTDTQYF
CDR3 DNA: TGTGCCAGCAGCTTCGCAGCGGGGGGCACAGATACGCAGTATTTT

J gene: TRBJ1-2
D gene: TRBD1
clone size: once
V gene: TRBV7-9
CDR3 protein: CASSRTGDNYGYTF
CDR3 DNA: TGTGCCAGCAGCCGGACAGGAGATAACTATGGCTACACCTTC

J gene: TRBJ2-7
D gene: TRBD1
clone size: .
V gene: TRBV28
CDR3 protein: CASSTSGTGPYEQYF
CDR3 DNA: TGTGCCAGCAGTACCAGCGGGACAGGGCCGTACGAGCAGTACTTC